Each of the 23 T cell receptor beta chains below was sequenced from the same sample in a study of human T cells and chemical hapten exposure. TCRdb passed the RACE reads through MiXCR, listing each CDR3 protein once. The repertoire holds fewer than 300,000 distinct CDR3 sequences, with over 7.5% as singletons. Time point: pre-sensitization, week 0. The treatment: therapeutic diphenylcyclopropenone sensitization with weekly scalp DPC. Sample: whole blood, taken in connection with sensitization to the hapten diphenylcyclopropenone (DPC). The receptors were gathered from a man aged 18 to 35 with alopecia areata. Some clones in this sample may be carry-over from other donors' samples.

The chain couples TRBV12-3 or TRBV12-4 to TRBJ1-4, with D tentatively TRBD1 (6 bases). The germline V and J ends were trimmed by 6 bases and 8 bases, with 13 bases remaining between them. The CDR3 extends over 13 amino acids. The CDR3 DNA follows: TGTGCCAGCAGCCCCCCCAGGGGAGAAAAACTGTTTTTT. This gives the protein CASSPPRGEKLFF.

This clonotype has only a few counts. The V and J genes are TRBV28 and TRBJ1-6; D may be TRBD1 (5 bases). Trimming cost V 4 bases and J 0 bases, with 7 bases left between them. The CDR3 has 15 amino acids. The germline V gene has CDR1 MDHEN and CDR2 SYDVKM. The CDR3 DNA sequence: TGTGCCAGCAGTTGGGACGGCTCCTATAATTCACCCCTCCACTTT. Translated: CASSWDGSYNSPLHF.

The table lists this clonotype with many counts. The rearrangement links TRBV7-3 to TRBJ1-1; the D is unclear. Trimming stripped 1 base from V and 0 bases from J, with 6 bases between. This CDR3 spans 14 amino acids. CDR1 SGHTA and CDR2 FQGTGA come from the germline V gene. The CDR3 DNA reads TGTGCCAGCAGCTTAAATGGAGTGAACACTGAAGCTTTCTTT. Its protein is CASSLNGVNTEAFF.

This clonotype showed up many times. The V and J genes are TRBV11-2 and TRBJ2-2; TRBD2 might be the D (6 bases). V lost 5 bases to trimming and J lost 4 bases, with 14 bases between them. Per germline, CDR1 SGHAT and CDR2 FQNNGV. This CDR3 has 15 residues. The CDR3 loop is CASSAPGGFTGELFF. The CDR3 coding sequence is TGTGCCAGCAGCGCCCCCGGAGGGTTCACCGGGGAGCTGTTTTTT.

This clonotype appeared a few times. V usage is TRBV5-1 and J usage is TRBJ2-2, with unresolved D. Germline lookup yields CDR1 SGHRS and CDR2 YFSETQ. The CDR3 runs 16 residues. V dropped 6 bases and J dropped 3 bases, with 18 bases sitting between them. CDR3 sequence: CASTPLSREDTGELFF. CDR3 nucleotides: TGCGCCAGCACTCCCCTCTCCCGCGAGGACACCGGGGAGCTGTTTTTT.

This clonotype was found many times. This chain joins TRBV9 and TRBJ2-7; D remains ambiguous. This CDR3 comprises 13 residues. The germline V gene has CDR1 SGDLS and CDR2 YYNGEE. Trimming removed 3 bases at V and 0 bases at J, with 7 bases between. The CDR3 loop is CASSEIRSYEQYV. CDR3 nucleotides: TGTGCCAGCAGCGAGATTCGCTCCTACGAGCAGTACGTC.

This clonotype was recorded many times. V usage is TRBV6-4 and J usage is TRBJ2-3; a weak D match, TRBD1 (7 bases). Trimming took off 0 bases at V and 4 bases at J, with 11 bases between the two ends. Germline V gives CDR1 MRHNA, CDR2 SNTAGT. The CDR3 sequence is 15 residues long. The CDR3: CASSDSEGASDTQYF. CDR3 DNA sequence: TGTGCCAGCAGTGACTCGGAGGGGGCTTCAGATACGCAGTATTTT.

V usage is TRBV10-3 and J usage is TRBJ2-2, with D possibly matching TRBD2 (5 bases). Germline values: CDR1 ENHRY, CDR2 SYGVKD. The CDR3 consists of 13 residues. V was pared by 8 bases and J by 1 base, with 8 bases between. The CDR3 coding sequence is TGTGCCATCTCTCGGGAGAACACCGGGGAGCTGTTTTTT. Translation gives CAISRENTGELFF.

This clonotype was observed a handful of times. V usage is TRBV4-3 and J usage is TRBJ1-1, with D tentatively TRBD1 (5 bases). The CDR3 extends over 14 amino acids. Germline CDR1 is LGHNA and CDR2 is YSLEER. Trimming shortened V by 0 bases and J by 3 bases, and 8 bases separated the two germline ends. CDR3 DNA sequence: TGCGCCAGCAGCCAAGATGGACAAGACACTGAAGCTTTCTTT. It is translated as CASSQDGQDTEAFF.

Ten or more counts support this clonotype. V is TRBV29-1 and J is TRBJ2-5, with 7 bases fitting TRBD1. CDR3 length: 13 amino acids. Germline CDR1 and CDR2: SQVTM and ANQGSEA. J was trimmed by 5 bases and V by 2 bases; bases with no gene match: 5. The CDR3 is CSVEIWTGETQYF. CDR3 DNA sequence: TGCAGCGTTGAAATCTGGACAGGCGAGACCCAGTACTTC. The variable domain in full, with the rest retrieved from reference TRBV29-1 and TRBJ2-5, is SAVISQKPSRDICQRGTSLTIQCQVDSQVTMMFWYRQQPGQSLTLIATANQGSEATYESGFVIDKFPISRPNLTFSTLTVSNMSPEDSSIYLCSVEIWTGETQYFGPGTRLLVL.

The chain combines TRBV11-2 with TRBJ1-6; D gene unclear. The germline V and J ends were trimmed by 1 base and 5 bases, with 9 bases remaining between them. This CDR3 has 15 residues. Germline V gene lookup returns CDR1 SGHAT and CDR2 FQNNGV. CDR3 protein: CASSLVGLDNSPLHF. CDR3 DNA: TGTGCCAGCAGCTTAGTAGGTCTTGATAATTCACCCCTCCACTTT.

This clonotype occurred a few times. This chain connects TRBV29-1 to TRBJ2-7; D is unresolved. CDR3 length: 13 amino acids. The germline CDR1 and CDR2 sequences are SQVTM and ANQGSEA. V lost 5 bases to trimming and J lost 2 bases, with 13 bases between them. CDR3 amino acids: CSVITYAPYEQYF. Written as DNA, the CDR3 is TGCAGCGTTATTACGTACGCCCCCTACGAGCAGTACTTC.

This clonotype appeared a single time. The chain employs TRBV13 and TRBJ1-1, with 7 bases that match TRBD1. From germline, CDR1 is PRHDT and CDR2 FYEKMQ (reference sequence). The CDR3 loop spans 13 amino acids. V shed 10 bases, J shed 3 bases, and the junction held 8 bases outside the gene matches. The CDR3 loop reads CATTYDRDTEAFF. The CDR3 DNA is TGTGCCACCACCTACGACAGGGACACTGAAGCTTTCTTT.

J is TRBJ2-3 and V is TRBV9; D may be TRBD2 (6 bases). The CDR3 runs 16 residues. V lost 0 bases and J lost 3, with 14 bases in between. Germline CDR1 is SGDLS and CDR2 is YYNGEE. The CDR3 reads CASSVVGGDFTDTQYF. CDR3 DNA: TGTGCCAGCAGCGTAGTTGGCGGGGATTTTACAGATACGCAGTATTTT.

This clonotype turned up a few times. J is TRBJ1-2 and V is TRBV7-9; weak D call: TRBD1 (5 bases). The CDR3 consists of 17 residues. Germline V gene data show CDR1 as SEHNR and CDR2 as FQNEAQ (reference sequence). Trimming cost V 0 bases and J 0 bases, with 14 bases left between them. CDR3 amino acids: CASSLAKQEPSNYGYTF. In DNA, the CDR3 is TGTGCCAGCAGCTTAGCGAAACAGGAACCCTCTAACTATGGCTACACCTTC. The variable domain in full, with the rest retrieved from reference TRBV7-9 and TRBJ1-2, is DTGVSQNPRHKITKRGQNVTFRCDPISEHNRLYWYRQTLGQGPEFLTYFQNEAQLEKSRLLSDRFSAERPKGSFSTLEIQRTEQGDSAMYLCASSLAKQEPSNYGYTFGSGTRLTVV.

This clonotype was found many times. The CDR3 nucleotides read TGTGCCAGCAGCTTAAACCGAAATTCACCCCTCCACTTT. Its protein is CASSLNRNSPLHF. The genes are TRBV7-3 and TRBJ1-6, with D unresolved. The CDR3 runs 13 residues. Germline V gene lookup returns CDR1 SGHTA and CDR2 FQGTGA. V was pared by 1 base and J by 7 bases, with 5 bases between.

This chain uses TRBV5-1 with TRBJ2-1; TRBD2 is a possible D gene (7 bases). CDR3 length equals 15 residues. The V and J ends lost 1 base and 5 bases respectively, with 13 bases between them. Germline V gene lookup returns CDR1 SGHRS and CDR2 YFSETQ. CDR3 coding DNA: TGCGCCAGCAGCTTGAACGGGGGGCAGAACAATGAGCAGTTCTTC. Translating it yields CASSLNGGQNNEQFF.

The CDR3 sequence: CASSSLTGVAQHF. The DNA of the CDR3 is TGTGCCAGCTCATCTCTGACAGGGGTCGCCCAGCATTTT. The V call is TRBV18, the J call TRBJ1-5, with 8 bases identical to TRBD1. The CDR3 consists of 13 residues. The J segment lost 11 bases and the V segment lost 5 bases, leaving 8 bases of the junction unmatched. CDR1 is KGHSH, CDR2 LQKENI, per germline.

The CDR3 here is CASSPLDRGLDTQYF. CDR3 in DNA: TGTGCCAGCAGTCCGCTGGACAGGGGGCTGGATACGCAGTATTTT. The rearrangement links TRBV6-5 to TRBJ2-3, with 11 bases matching TRBD1. The V segment lost 5 bases and the J segment 6 bases; nucleotides outside the gene matches: 7. The CDR3 loop spans 15 amino acids. Per the germline V gene, CDR1 is MNHEY and CDR2 is SVGAGI.

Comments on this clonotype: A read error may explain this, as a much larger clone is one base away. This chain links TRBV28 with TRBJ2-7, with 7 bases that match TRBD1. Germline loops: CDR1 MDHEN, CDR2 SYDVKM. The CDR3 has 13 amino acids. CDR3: CASRGTVSYERYF. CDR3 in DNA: TGTGCCAGCAGGGGGACAGTTTCCTACGAGCGGTACTTC.

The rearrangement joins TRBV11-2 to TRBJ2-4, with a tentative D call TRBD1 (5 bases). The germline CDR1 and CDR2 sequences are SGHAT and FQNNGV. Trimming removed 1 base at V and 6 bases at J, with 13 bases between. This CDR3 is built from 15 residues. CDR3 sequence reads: CASSLVVRQRNIQYF. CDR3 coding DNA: TGTGCCAGCAGCTTAGTTGTGAGACAGAGAAACATTCAGTACTTC.

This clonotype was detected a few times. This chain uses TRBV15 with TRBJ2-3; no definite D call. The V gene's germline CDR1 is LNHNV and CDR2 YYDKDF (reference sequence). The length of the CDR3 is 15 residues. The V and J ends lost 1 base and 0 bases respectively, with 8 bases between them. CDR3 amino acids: CATSRAGPSTDTQYF. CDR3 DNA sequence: TGTGCCACCAGCAGAGCCGGGCCTAGCACAGATACGCAGTATTTT. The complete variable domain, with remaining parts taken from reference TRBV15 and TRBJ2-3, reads DAMVIQNPRYQVTQFGKPVTLSCSQTLNHNVMYWYQQKSSQAPKLLFHYYDKDFNNEADTPDNFQSRRPNTSFCFLDIRSPGLGDTAMYLCATSRAGPSTDTQYFGPGTRLTVL.

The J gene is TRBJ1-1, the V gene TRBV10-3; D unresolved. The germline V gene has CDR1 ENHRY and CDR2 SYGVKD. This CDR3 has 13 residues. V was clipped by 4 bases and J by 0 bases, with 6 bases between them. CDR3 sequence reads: CAISGQMNTEAFF. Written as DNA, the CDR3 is TGTGCCATCAGTGGCCAGATGAACACTGAAGCTTTCTTT.